Listed here are 3 T cell receptor beta chains from one sample, sequenced in a study of cytomegalovirus exposure and HLA in healthy donors. The PCR ran on 60 Vbeta and 13 Jbeta primers. Profiled with immunoSEQ multiplex PCR; TCRdb holds only in-frame clones, not every one. Recorded here are some 130,000 clones; the top ten clones represent over 1.5%. Material for sequencing was PBMCs. These receptors all come from a man between 18 and 29 years old in good health and CMV-seronegative.

The chain links TRBV19 to TRBJ1-2; 7 bases align to TRBD1. CDR3 size: 15 residues. V lost 4 bases to trimming and J lost 6 bases; unmatched junction nucleotides: 11. Per germline, CDR1 LNHDA and CDR2 SQIVND (reference sequence). CDR3 nucleotides: TGTGCCAGTAGTACACAAACGACAGGGAGCGATGGCTACACCTTC. This gives the protein CASSTQTTGSDGYTF.

This sequence joins TRBV6-1 and TRBJ2-7; D possibly corresponds to TRBD2 (5 bases). Between the trimmed V and J ends, which lost 3 bases and 4 bases, there was a span of 13 bases. The CDR3 runs to 14 residues. Germline V gene sequence: CDR1 MNHNS, CDR2 SASEGT. The CDR3 DNA follows: TGTGCCAGCAGTGATTTCCCGAGGAGGTACGAGCAGTACTTC. Its translation: CASSDFPRRYEQYF.

CDR3 bases: TGTGCCAGCAGTTACTCGGGGGCAGGGGCCAACGTCCTGACTTTC. This sequence encodes CASSYSGAGANVLTF. The gene calls are TRBV6-6 and TRBJ2-6; the D gene is possibly TRBD1 (6 bases). With 0 bases removed from V and 4 bases from J, the gap between germline ends came to 7 bases. The CDR3 sequence is 15 residues long. Per germline, CDR1 MNHNY and CDR2 SVGAGI (reference sequence).